These 28 T cell receptor beta chains came from one sample sequenced in a study of shared clonotypes between healthy human individuals. Clones were read by immunoSEQ multiplex PCR, and TCRdb kept only the in-frame ones, dropping some. Here the sample spans approximately 530,000 clones, approximately 94% being singletons. Sequenced: naive CD4+ T cells sorted from blood. Subset: CD45RA+ positively selected. The receptors were sampled from a woman between 25 and 40 years old in good health.

The chain joins TRBV18 to TRBJ2-2, with 7 bases identical to TRBD1. Germline lookup yields CDR1 KGHSH and CDR2 LQKENI. The CDR3 contains 14 residues. The V and J ends lost 3 bases and 4 bases, in that order; junction bases with no gene match: 2. The CDR3 region has the DNA TGTGCCAGCTCACCGGGACAGCCCACCGGGGAGCTGTTTTTT. Protein sequence: CASSPGQPTGELFF.

Comment on this clone: This sample includes further DNA sequences coding for the same CDR3. The chain couples TRBV7-9 to TRBJ1-1; D uncertain. This CDR3 is built from 14 residues. V was clipped by 0 bases and J by 0 bases, with 5 bases between them. The germline V gene has CDR1 SEHNR and CDR2 FQNEAQ (reference sequence). This CDR3 is CASSLAPMNTEAFF. The DNA for the CDR3 is TGTGCCAGCAGCTTAGCCCCAATGAACACTGAAGCTTTCTTT.

This chain connects TRBV29-1 to TRBJ2-5; D not certain. CDR1 and CDR2 from the germline V gene are SQVTM and ANQGSEA. V was pared by 1 base and J by 2 bases, with 14 bases between. This CDR3 spans 15 amino acids. DNA of the CDR3: TGCAGCGTTGAAGGTCGGCTATGGATACAAGAGACCCAGTACTTC. As protein: CSVEGRLWIQETQYF.

The chain joins TRBV27 to TRBJ2-5; 7 bases map to TRBD2. J lost 4 bases, V lost 3 bases, and 5 bases had no gene match. Germline V lookup: CDR1 MNHEY, CDR2 SMNVEV (reference sequence). The CDR3 is made up of 14 amino acids. The CDR3 here is CASSFAGVSETQYF. The CDR3 coding sequence is TGTGCCAGCAGTTTTGCGGGAGTATCAGAGACCCAGTACTTC.

This chain joins TRBV6-5 and TRBJ2-7, with 8 bases matching TRBD2. This CDR3 comprises 15 residues. V gave up 6 bases and J gave up 3 bases; unmatched junction bases: 10. Per the germline V gene, CDR1 is MNHEY and CDR2 is SVGAGI. The chain's CDR3 is CASRSAPGLVYEQYF. In DNA form, the CDR3 reads TGTGCCAGCAGAAGCGCACCGGGACTAGTCTACGAGCAGTACTTC.

The V and J genes are TRBV18 and TRBJ2-5; tentatively, D is TRBD1 or TRBD2 (5 bases each). The germline CDR1 and CDR2 sequences are KGHSH and LQKENI. Between the trimmed V and J ends, which lost 1 base and 5 bases, there was a span of 17 bases. There are 16 residues in the CDR3. In DNA, the CDR3 is TGTGCCAGCTCACCACTTGGGACGGCGAGAGGGGAGACCCAGTACTTC. Encoded protein: CASSPLGTARGETQYF.

The rearrangement links TRBV29-1 to TRBJ2-2, with 14 bases identical to TRBD2. Looked up from germline, CDR1 is SQVTM and CDR2 is ANQGSEA. There are 18 residues in the CDR3. After removal of 4 bases from V and 1 base from J, the junction contained 8 bases not matched to a gene. The CDR3 nucleotides are TGCAGCGTTGGGGACCGACTAGCGGGAGGGGAGAACACCGGGGAGCTGTTTTTT. This encodes CSVGDRLAGGENTGELFF.

V is TRBV6-1 and J is TRBJ2-7, with 7 bases lining up with TRBD1. Germline trimming cut 6 bases from V and 2 bases from J; bases unmatched to any gene: 4. The CDR3 length is 13 residues. The germline CDR1 and CDR2 sequences are MNHNS and SASEGT. The CDR3 loop reads CASRDRVTYEQYF. For the CDR3, the DNA is TGTGCCAGCAGAGACAGGGTCACCTACGAGCAGTACTTC.

This chain joins TRBV29-1 and TRBJ2-7; D tentatively fits TRBD1 or TRBD2 (5 bases each). This CDR3 comprises 15 residues. Trimming shortened V by 4 bases and J by 2 bases, and 18 bases separated the two germline ends. Germline values: CDR1 SQVTM, CDR2 ANQGSEA. The DNA of the CDR3 is TGCAGCGTTGGTGGGGACCCTATAGCCGCCTACGAGCAGTACTTC. It specifies CSVGGDPIAAYEQYF.

The table lists this clone with a count of one. The chain joins TRBV28 to TRBJ1-5; the match to TRBD1 covers 10 bases. After removal of 5 bases from V and 6 bases from J, the junction contained 13 bases not matched to a gene. CDR1 and CDR2 (germline): MDHEN, SYDVKM. The CDR3 is made up of 17 amino acids. The DNA of the CDR3 is TGTGCCAGCAGTAAAGCCGGGACAGGGGATCGTCGTCAGCCCCAGCATTTT. Amino acids: CASSKAGTGDRRQPQHF.

The gene calls are TRBV11-2 and TRBJ2-1; D may be TRBD1 or TRBD2 (5 bases each). Germline values: CDR1 SGHAT, CDR2 FQNNGV. The CDR3 loop spans 17 amino acids. Trimming pared 4 bases from V and 0 bases from J, leaving 16 bases between. CDR3 nucleotide sequence: TGTGCCAGCAGCTCACTTTTGGGACGGGGCTCCTACAATGAGCAGTTCTTC. Protein: CASSSLLGRGSYNEQFF.

This clone was seen a single time. Other DNA sequences in this specimen translate into the identical CDR3. The chain combines TRBV19 with TRBJ2-2, with D uncertain. V lost 9 bases and J 5 bases, leaving 7 bases between the germline ends. There are 11 residues in the CDR3. CDR1 and CDR2 from the germline V gene are LNHDA and SQIVND (reference sequence). The CDR3 region is CASRNTGELFF. CDR3 sequence (DNA): TGTGCCAGCCGAAATACCGGGGAGCTGTTTTTT.

The rearrangement uses TRBV7-6 and TRBJ2-7; D is perhaps TRBD1 or TRBD2 (5 bases each). Germline loops: CDR1 SGHVS, CDR2 FNYEAQ. This CDR3 region has 14 residues. Trimming left V 5 bases short and J 3 bases short, with 14 bases between. CDR3 bases: TGTGCCAGCAGCCCGGGACCCCGGGGCTACGAGCAGTACTTC. This encodes CASSPGPRGYEQYF.

This chain joins TRBV7-8 and TRBJ1-5; TRBD1 agrees at 10 bases. This CDR3 contains 15 residues. The V gene end was trimmed by 4 bases and the J gene end by 5 bases; junction bases not matched to a gene: 5. Germline CDR1 is SGHVS and CDR2 is FQNEAQ. CDR3 DNA: TGTGCCAGCAGCTATCGGGGACAGGGGTATCAGCCCCAGCATTTT. Protein sequence: CASSYRGQGYQPQHF.

This chain's CDR3 is CSVALRLSPREQYF. The DNA for the CDR3 is TGCAGCGTTGCCCTCCGACTCTCCCCGCGCGAGCAGTACTTC. This chain uses TRBV29-1 with TRBJ2-7, with D unresolved. V lost 4 bases to trimming and J lost 6 bases, with 19 bases between them. The germline V gene encodes CDR1 SQVTM and CDR2 ANQGSEA. The CDR3 runs to 14 residues.

The chain combines TRBV7-9 with TRBJ1-4; the D gene is possibly TRBD1 (5 bases). This CDR3 is built from 15 residues. V was clipped by 6 bases and J by 1 base, with 12 bases between them. Per the germline V gene, CDR1 is SEHNR and CDR2 is FQNEAQ (reference sequence). CDR3 sequence reads: CASRLWGETNEKLFF. The DNA for the CDR3 is TGTGCCAGCAGGCTATGGGGCGAAACTAATGAAAAACTGTTTTTT.

This chain links TRBV28 with TRBJ2-7, with 8 bases that match TRBD2. The J segment lost 3 bases and the V segment lost 8 bases, leaving 21 bases of the junction unmatched. Germline lookup yields CDR1 MDHEN and CDR2 SYDVKM. This CDR3 is 18 amino acids long. CDR3 in amino acids: CASQTYKGVSLAGYEQYF. The DNA for the CDR3 is TGTGCCAGCCAAACTTACAAAGGGGTCTCCCTAGCGGGCTACGAGCAGTACTTC.

This chain uses TRBV5-4 with TRBJ2-3; D tentatively reads TRBD1 or TRBD2 (5 bases each). The CDR3 is made up of 15 amino acids. V was trimmed by 2 bases and J by 5 bases, leaving 15 bases between them. Germline CDR1 and CDR2: SGHNT and YYREEE (reference sequence). CDR3 nucleotides: TGTGCCAGCAGCTTAGAGGCAGGGAGCCGAGATACGCAGTATTTT. Translating it yields CASSLEAGSRDTQYF.

The chain has TRBV15 and TRBJ1-1; D may be TRBD1 (5 bases). Germline V CDR1 and CDR2: LNHNV, YYDKDF (reference sequence). The CDR3 is made up of 15 amino acids. Trimming cost V 0 bases and J 7 bases, with 15 bases left between them. Written as DNA, the CDR3 is TGTGCCACCAGCAGAGATCAAACAGGAACCATTGAAGCTTTCTTT. Its protein is CATSRDQTGTIEAFF.

The chain is built from TRBV11-1 and TRBJ1-2; 8 bases agree with TRBD1. V was clipped by 5 bases and J by 8 bases; unmatched bases: 7. The germline CDR1 and CDR2 sequences are SGHAT and FQDESV (reference sequence). The length of the CDR3 is 13 residues. CDR3 DNA sequence: TGTGCCAGCAGCCGCAGGGGGCAGGAGGGCTACACCTTC. As protein: CASSRRGQEGYTF.

The chain links TRBV2 to TRBJ2-5; D is uncertain. Germline assignment: CDR1 SNHLY and CDR2 FYNNEI. The V gene lost 1 base and the J gene lost 5 bases, with 14 bases spanning the gap. There are 15 residues in the CDR3. The CDR3 spells CASSEDGGVWETQYF. Here the CDR3 DNA reads TGTGCCAGCAGTGAAGATGGTGGGGTGTGGGAGACCCAGTACTTC.

V usage is TRBV6-6 and J usage is TRBJ1-1; D perhaps matches TRBD1 (5 bases). In germline, CDR1 is MNHNY, CDR2 SVGAGI (reference sequence). The CDR3 has 13 residues. Trimming left V 6 bases short and J 4 bases short, with 12 bases between. The CDR3 DNA sequence: TGTGCCAGCAGCCAGGGCGTTGGCACTGAAGCTTTCTTT. Translating gives CASSQGVGTEAFF.

The rearrangement links TRBV5-1 to TRBJ1-2, with a weak D call TRBD1 (6 bases). The length of the CDR3 is 16 residues. Per the germline V gene, CDR1 is SGHRS and CDR2 is YFSETQ. The V end lost 4 bases, the J end lost 2 bases, and 18 bases lay between the germline ends. CDR3 bases: TGCGCCAGCAGCCTAATGATGGGGGCCTGGAACTATGGCTACACCTTC. This gives the protein CASSLMMGAWNYGYTF.

CDR3 protein: CASSDARAAEAFF. The CDR3 nucleotides are TGTGCCAGCAGTGACGCCCGAGCCGCTGAAGCTTTCTTT. V is TRBV2 and J is TRBJ1-1; D gene unclear. Germline CDR1 and CDR2: SNHLY and FYNNEI. V was pared by 3 bases and J by 6 bases, with 11 bases between. CDR3 size: 13 residues.

V gene TRBV30 combines with J gene TRBJ2-3; unclear D gene. The CDR3 spans 11 residues. The V end lost 6 bases, the J end lost 7 bases, and 11 bases lay between the germline ends. CDR1 and CDR2 from the germline V gene are GTSNPN and SVGIG (reference sequence). CDR3 sequence: CACLMVYTQYF. CDR3 DNA sequence: TGTGCCTGTTTAATGGTTTATACGCAGTATTTT.

This chain connects TRBV15 to TRBJ2-2, with D maybe TRBD1 (6 bases). The CDR3 consists of 16 residues. Germline values: CDR1 LNHNV, CDR2 YYDKDF (reference sequence). Trimming shortened V by 0 bases and J by 4 bases, and 12 bases separated the two germline ends. CDR3 in amino acids: CATSRESGATTGELFF. For the CDR3, the DNA is TGTGCCACCAGCAGAGAGTCAGGGGCAACCACCGGGGAGCTGTTTTTT.

The chain joins TRBV18 to TRBJ1-1, with 7 bases identical to TRBD1. This CDR3 contains 15 residues. V trimming: 3 bases; J trimming: 10 bases; junction bases outside the gene matches: 14. Germline lookup yields CDR1 KGHSH and CDR2 LQKENI. The CDR3 bases are TGTGCCAGCTCACCGAATCGAGGCCAGGGGGTTGTAGCTTTCTTT. This translates into CASSPNRGQGVVAFF.

The rearrangement links TRBV27 to TRBJ2-3; D might be TRBD2 (5 bases). Looked up from germline, CDR1 is MNHEY and CDR2 is SMNVEV (reference sequence). This CDR3 contains 17 residues. Trimming cost V 6 bases and J 0 bases, with 19 bases left between them. The DNA for the CDR3 is TGTGCCAGCAGACCCGTCTCGGACTCCCTCAGCACAGATACGCAGTATTTT. It encodes CASRPVSDSLSTDTQYF.